These 3 T cell receptor beta chains were sequenced from one sample in a study of blood T cell repertoires in COVID-19. Measured with immunoSEQ multiplex PCR; TCRdb has only the in-frame clones, and not every one. The repertoire holds about 300,000 clones, with around 88% as singletons. Input material: peripheral blood. The receptors were gathered from a woman in her forties or fifties with acute or convalescent COVID-19.

The chain is built from TRBV9 and TRBJ2-7; D perhaps matches TRBD2 (6 bases). Germline V lookup: CDR1 SGDLS, CDR2 YYNGEE. Trimming removed 4 bases from V and 1 base from J, with 15 bases in between. The length of the CDR3 is 15 residues. The CDR3 bases are TGTGCCAGCAGCCCTCGACTAGGCCAATCCTACGAGCAGTACTTC. Amino acids: CASSPRLGQSYEQYF.

The chain combines TRBV29-1 with TRBJ1-4, with D possibly TRBD1 on 6 matching bases. V was clipped by 4 bases and J by 0 bases, with 9 bases between them. The CDR3 contains 14 residues. Per the germline V gene, CDR1 is SQVTM and CDR2 is ANQGSEA. Here the CDR3 reads CSVVDRTTNEKLFF. In DNA, the CDR3 is TGCAGCGTTGTGGACAGAACAACTAATGAAAAACTGTTTTTT. Using reference TRBV29-1 and TRBJ1-4 for the parts outside the CDR3, the full variable domain is SAVISQKPSRDICQRGTSLTIQCQVDSQVTMMFWYRQQPGQSLTLIATANQGSEATYESGFVIDKFPISRPNLTFSTLTVSNMSPEDSSIYLCSVVDRTTNEKLFFGSGTQLSVL.

The chain joins TRBV2 to TRBJ1-5; D possibly corresponds to TRBD1 (6 bases). The V gene lost 4 bases and the J gene lost 0 bases, with 10 bases spanning the gap. The CDR3 loop spans 15 amino acids. Germline V CDR1 and CDR2: SNHLY, FYNNEI. The CDR3 nucleotides read TGTGCCAGCAGTGGGGGGGGGCTTAGCAATCAGCCCCAGCATTTT. Encoded protein: CASSGGGLSNQPQHF.